These 22 T cell receptor beta chains share one sample of origin, sequenced in a study of T cells in Graves' hyperthyroidism and ophthalmopathy. The CDR3 regions of TCR beta were amplified from RNA transcripts. When the TCR CDR3 underwent first-round RT-PCR, the HTBI primer set was used. One entry per CDR3 protein, called by TCRdb with MiXCR from the multiplex PCR reads. This sample has about 380,000 distinct CDR3 sequences, with about 14% found just once. The sequenced sample consisted of blood. Receptors originate from a woman aged 60-75 years with Graves' hyperthyroidism.

This clonotype has just a few counts. This chain uses TRBV2 with TRBJ2-7; D gene unclear. From germline, CDR1 is SNHLY and CDR2 FYNNEI. The CDR3 extends over 15 amino acids. V shed 4 bases and J shed 0 bases, with 13 bases lying between them. The CDR3 is CASSGQAATSYEQYF. Here the CDR3 DNA reads TGTGCCAGCAGTGGCCAGGCGGCTACCTCCTACGAGCAGTACTTC.

In its sample, this clonotype was seen many times. The chain employs TRBV11-2 and TRBJ1-2, with 7 bases identical to TRBD1. Germline V gene data show CDR1 as SGHAT and CDR2 as FQNNGV. CDR3 length: 15 residues. The V segment lost 4 bases and the J segment 5 bases; nucleotides outside the gene matches: 10. CDR3 sequence reads: CASSWGDRVKYGYTF. The CDR3 DNA is TGTGCCAGCAGCTGGGGTGACAGGGTAAAGTATGGCTACACCTTC.

The table lists this clonotype with a few counts. This chain uses TRBV20-1 with TRBJ2-5, with 7 positions matching TRBD2. CDR1 DFQATT and CDR2 SNEGSKA come from the germline V gene (reference sequence). The CDR3 consists of 19 residues. Trimming took 4 bases from V and 9 from J; bases not matched to a gene: 29. CDR3 bases: TGCAGTGCTAACCCTACGGCAGACGTCCCGGGGGGAGGCCCGGCGGCCCAGTACTTC. As protein: CSANPTADVPGGGPAAQYF.

This clonotype has ten or more counts. The chain employs TRBV7-9 and TRBJ2-7, with a possible D match to TRBD1 (6 bases). CDR1 is SEHNR and CDR2 is FQNEAQ in the germline V gene (reference sequence). The CDR3 consists of 15 residues. Between the trimmed V and J ends, which lost 5 bases and 3 bases, there was a span of 17 bases. This CDR3 is CASSPFNRAIYEQYF. In nucleotides, the CDR3 is TGTGCCAGCAGCCCCTTCAACAGGGCTATCTACGAGCAGTACTTC.

The rearrangement joins TRBV5-6 to TRBJ2-7; the D gene is possibly TRBD1 (6 bases). This CDR3 contains 15 residues. Germline V lookup: CDR1 SGHDT, CDR2 YYEEEE. The V and J ends lost 4 bases and 3 bases respectively, with 17 bases between them. The CDR3 coding sequence is TGTGCCAGCAGCCCGGACAGACCACCGGGCTACGAGCAGTACTTC. This codes for CASSPDRPPGYEQYF. The entire variable domain, with the rest obtained from reference TRBV5-6 and TRBJ2-7, is as follows: DAGVTQSPTHLIKTRGQQVTLRCSPKSGHDTVSWYQQALGQGPQFIFQYYEEEERQRGNFPDRFSGHQFPNYSSELNVNALLLGDSALYLCASSPDRPPGYEQYFGPGTRLTVT.

This clonotype has more than one count but fewer than ten. The junction shows a germline mismatch at one end, possibly a read error. The J gene is TRBJ2-5, the V gene TRBV7-7; 15 nucleotides line up with TRBD2. The CDR3 contains 16 residues. The germline V gene has CDR1 SSHAT and CDR2 FNYEAQ (reference sequence). CDR3 loop: CASSLGLAGGGATQYF. For the CDR3, the DNA is TGTGCTAGCAGCCTCGGACTAGCGGGAGGGGGGGCGACCCAGTACTTC.

This clonotype was recorded at least ten times. The chain couples TRBV12-3 or TRBV12-4 to TRBJ2-7, with 7 nucleotides matching TRBD2. The V and J ends lost 7 bases and 2 bases, in that order; junction bases with no gene match: 8. This CDR3 region has 14 residues. CDR3 in DNA: TGTGCCAGCAATTTGGGGGGGTTGGCCTACGAGCAGTACTTC. Encoded protein: CASNLGGLAYEQYF.

This clonotype was detected many times. The chain links TRBV11-2 to TRBJ1-1, with 8 bases aligning to TRBD1. The germline gives CDR1 SGHAT, CDR2 FQNNGV. The V and J ends lost 4 bases and 1 base, in that order; junction bases with no gene match: 8. The CDR3 totals 16 residues. The DNA of the CDR3 is TGTGCCAGCAGCTCCCGGGGGGACAGGCCGAACACTGAAGCTTTCTTT. Translated: CASSSRGDRPNTEAFF.

This clonotype has ten or more counts. The genes are TRBV27 and TRBJ2-4; the D gene is possibly TRBD1 (6 bases). CDR3 size: 17 residues. V lost 6 bases and J lost 7, with 25 bases in between. CDR1 MNHEY and CDR2 SMNVEV come from the germline V gene (reference sequence). CDR3 residues: CASSNRAGDTGWNIQYF. The DNA of the CDR3 is TGTGCCAGCAGCAACCGCGCCGGGGACACAGGGTGGAACATTCAGTACTTC.

The chain has TRBV3-1 and TRBJ2-1; 14 bases fit TRBD2. Germline CDR1 and CDR2: LGHDT and YNNKEL (reference sequence). Losses at the gene ends were 0 bases for V and 0 bases for J; bases not matched to a gene: 4. The CDR3 totals 19 residues. The CDR3: CASSQDRLAGGHSYNEQFF. The CDR3 nucleotides are TGTGCCAGCAGCCAAGATCGACTAGCGGGAGGGCACTCCTACAATGAGCAGTTCTTC.

The CDR3 spells CASSRRTVQETQYF. In DNA, the CDR3 is TGTGCCAGCAGCCGACGGACAGTCCAAGAGACCCAGTACTTC. V is TRBV7-8 and J is TRBJ2-5, with D possibly being TRBD1 (6 bases). The V end lost 5 bases, the J end lost 1 base, and 11 bases lay between the germline ends. There are 14 residues in the CDR3. Germline CDR1 is SGHVS and CDR2 is FQNEAQ.

This clonotype was observed at least ten times. The V and J genes are TRBV11-2 and TRBJ1-2; 10 nucleotides match TRBD1. V trimming: 7 bases; J trimming: 8 bases; junction bases outside the gene matches: 10. The germline V gene has CDR1 SGHAT and CDR2 FQNNGV. This CDR3 has 14 residues. This CDR3 is CASTPDRGEKGYTF. The CDR3 nucleotides are TGTGCCAGCACCCCGGACAGGGGGGAGAAAGGCTACACCTTC.

This clonotype came up many times. V is TRBV20-1 and J is TRBJ2-1; D not certain. The CDR3 sequence is 13 residues long. From germline, CDR1 is DFQATT and CDR2 SNEGSKA (reference sequence). V was trimmed by 3 bases and J by 4 bases, leaving 10 bases between them. CDR3 nucleotide sequence: TGCAGTGCTAGGAAGAGCTCATACAATGAGCAGTTCTTC. Its translation is CSARKSSYNEQFF.

This clonotype was seen many times. The J gene is TRBJ2-5, the V gene TRBV24-1, with 8 bases lining up with TRBD2. Trimming removed 1 base from V and 4 bases from J; junction bases left unmatched: 1. This CDR3 contains 14 residues. Germline V CDR1 and CDR2: KGHDR, SFDVKD. The CDR3 DNA sequence: TGTGCCACCAGTGATTTCACTAGCGGAGAGACCCAGTACTTC. It yields the protein CATSDFTSGETQYF.

There are many counts of this clonotype. The chain couples TRBV5-1 to TRBJ2-7, with TRBD2 as a possible D gene (5 bases). Germline V gives CDR1 SGHRS, CDR2 YFSETQ. This CDR3 is 12 amino acids long. The V end lost 3 bases, the J end lost 7 bases, and 11 bases lay between the germline ends. CDR3 DNA sequence: TGCGCCAGCAGCTACCCGCGAGGGGAGCAGTACTTC. Encoded protein: CASSYPRGEQYF.

V and J are TRBV24-1 and TRBJ1-4; 7 bases are shared with TRBD1. In germline, CDR1 is KGHDR, CDR2 SFDVKD. CDR3 length equals 16 residues. J was trimmed by 2 bases and V by 3 bases; bases with no gene match: 5. The CDR3 DNA follows: TGTGCCACCAGTGATCCGGCACAGGGGACTAATGAAAAACTGTTTTTT. It codes for CATSDPAQGTNEKLFF.

Points on this clonotype: A much larger clone differs by one base, so this may be a read error. This chain connects TRBV2 to TRBJ2-7, with 7 nucleotides matching TRBD1. The CDR3 runs 14 residues. Germline-derived CDR1 and CDR2 are SNHLY and FYNNEI. The trim removed 6 bases at V and 9 bases at J, leaving 14 bases unmatched. The CDR3: CASSREQGTWVQYF. DNA for the CDR3: TGTGCCAGCAGCCGGGAACAGGGGACGTGGGTGCAGTACTTC.

This clonotype was detected ten times or more. The chain uses TRBV28 and TRBJ2-4; D is possibly TRBD1 or TRBD2 (5 bases each). The V and J ends lost 1 base and 7 bases respectively, with 14 bases between them. The CDR3 is 15 amino acids. Germline V gene lookup returns CDR1 MDHEN and CDR2 SYDVKM. CDR3 coding DNA: TGTGCCAGCAGTTTATACAGGACGGCGGGTAACATTCAGTACTTC. Translating gives CASSLYRTAGNIQYF.

The V and J genes are TRBV6-9 and TRBJ2-6; 10 nucleotides line up with TRBD1. Germline V gene lookup returns CDR1 MNHGY and CDR2 SVAAGI. CDR3 length equals 17 residues. V shed 3 bases, J shed 3 bases, and the junction held 5 bases outside the gene matches. CDR3 residues: CASSYRQGAFGANVLTF. CDR3 DNA sequence: TGTGCCAGCAGTTACAGACAGGGGGCTTTTGGGGCCAACGTCCTGACTTTC.

This clonotype was counted many times. V gene TRBV7-8 combines with J gene TRBJ2-7; D gene ambiguous. There are 16 residues in the CDR3. V was shortened by 1 base and J by 3 bases, with 16 bases between the two germline ends. The germline CDR1 and CDR2 sequences are SGHVS and FQNEAQ. CDR3 nucleotide sequence: TGTGCCAGCAGCTTAGATTCTGGTACACTTCACTACGAGCAGTACTTC. Its translation: CASSLDSGTLHYEQYF. Combining the CDR3 with reference TRBV7-8 and TRBJ2-7 gives the whole variable domain GAGVSQSPRYKVAKRGQDVALRCDPISGHVSLFWYQQALGQGPEFLTYFQNEAQLDKSGLPSDRFFAERPEGSVSTLKIQRTQQEDSAVYLCASSLDSGTLHYEQYFGPGTRLTVT.

The V gene is TRBV24-1, the J gene TRBJ2-1; either TRBD1 or TRBD2 may supply D (5 bases each). From germline, CDR1 is KGHDR and CDR2 SFDVKD. Trimming took off 4 bases at V and 10 bases at J, with 16 bases between the two ends. The CDR3 runs 14 residues. CDR3 DNA sequence: TGTGCCACCAGTGAGGACGAGGGGTTGGGGGAGCAGTTCTTC. Translated, it gives CATSEDEGLGEQFF.

This chain's CDR3 is CSARDFAGALGTQYF. The CDR3, as DNA: TGCAGTGCTAGAGATTTCGCAGGGGCCCTGGGGACCCAGTACTTC. The V call is TRBV20-1, the J call TRBJ2-5; D might be TRBD1 (6 bases). The CDR3 sequence is 15 residues long. Deletions cut 0 bases from V and 7 bases from J, with 18 bases between. The germline V gene has CDR1 DFQATT and CDR2 SNEGSKA (reference sequence).